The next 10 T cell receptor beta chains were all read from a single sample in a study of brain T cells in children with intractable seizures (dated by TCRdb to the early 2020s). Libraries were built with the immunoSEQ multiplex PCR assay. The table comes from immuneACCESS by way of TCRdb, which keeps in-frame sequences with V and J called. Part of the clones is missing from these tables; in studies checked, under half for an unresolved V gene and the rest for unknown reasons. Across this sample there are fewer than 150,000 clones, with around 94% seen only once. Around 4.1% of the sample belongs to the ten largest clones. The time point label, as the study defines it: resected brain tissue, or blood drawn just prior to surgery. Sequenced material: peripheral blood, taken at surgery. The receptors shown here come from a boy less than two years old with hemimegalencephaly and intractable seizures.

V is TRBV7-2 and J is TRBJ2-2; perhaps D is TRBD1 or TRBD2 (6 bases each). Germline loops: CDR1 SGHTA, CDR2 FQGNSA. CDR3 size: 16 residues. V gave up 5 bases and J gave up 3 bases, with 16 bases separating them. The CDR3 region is CASSPRGLEYTGELFF. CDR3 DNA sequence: TGTGCCAGCAGCCCCCGGGGGCTAGAGTACACCGGGGAGCTGTTTTTT.

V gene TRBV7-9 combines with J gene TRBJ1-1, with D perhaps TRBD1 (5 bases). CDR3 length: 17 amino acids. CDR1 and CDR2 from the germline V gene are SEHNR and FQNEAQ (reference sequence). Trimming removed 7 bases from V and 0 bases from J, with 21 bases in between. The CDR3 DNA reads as TGTGCCAGCACCCGGGGGTTGGGTTTAACGATGAACACTGAAGCTTTCTTT. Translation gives CASTRGLGLTMNTEAFF. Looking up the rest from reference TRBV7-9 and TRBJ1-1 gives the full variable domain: DTGVSQNPRHKITKRGQNVTFRCDPISEHNRLYWYRQTLGQGPEFLTYFQNEAQLEKSRLLSDRFSAERPKGSFSTLEIQRTEQGDSAMYLCASTRGLGLTMNTEAFFGQGTRLTVV.

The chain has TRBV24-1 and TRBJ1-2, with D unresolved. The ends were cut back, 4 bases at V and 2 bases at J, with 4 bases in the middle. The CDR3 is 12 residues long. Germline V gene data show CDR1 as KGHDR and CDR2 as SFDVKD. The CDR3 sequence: CATSDHNYGYTF. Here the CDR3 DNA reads TGTGCCACCAGTGACCACAACTATGGCTACACCTTC.

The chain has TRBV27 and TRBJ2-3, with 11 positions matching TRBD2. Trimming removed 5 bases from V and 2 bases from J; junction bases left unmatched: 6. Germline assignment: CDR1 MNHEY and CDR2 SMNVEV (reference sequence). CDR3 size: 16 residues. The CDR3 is CASSLGTSGFTDTQYF. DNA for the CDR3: TGTGCCAGCAGTCTTGGGACTAGCGGTTTCACAGATACGCAGTATTTT.

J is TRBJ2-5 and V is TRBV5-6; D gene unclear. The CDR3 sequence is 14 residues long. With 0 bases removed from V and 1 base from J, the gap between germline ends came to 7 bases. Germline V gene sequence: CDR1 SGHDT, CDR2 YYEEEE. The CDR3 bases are TGTGCCAGCAGCTTGGGATTGGGCCAAGAGACCCAGTACTTC. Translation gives CASSLGLGQETQYF.

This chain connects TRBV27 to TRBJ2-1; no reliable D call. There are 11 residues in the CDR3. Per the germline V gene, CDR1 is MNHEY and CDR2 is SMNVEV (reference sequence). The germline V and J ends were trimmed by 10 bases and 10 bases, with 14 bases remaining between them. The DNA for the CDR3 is TGTGCCACCGCCAATGATATGGAGCAGTTCTTC. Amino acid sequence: CATANDMEQFF.

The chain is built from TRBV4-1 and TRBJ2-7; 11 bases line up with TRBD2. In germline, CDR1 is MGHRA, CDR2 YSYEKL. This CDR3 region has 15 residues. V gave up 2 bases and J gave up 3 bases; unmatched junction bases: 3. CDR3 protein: CASSQRLAGIYEQYF. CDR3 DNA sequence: TGCGCCAGCAGCCAAAGACTAGCGGGGATCTACGAGCAGTACTTC.

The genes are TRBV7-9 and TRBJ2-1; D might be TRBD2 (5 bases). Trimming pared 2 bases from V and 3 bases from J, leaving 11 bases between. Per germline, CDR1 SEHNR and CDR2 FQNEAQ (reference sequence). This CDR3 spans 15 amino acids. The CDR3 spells CASSLTTRIYNEQFF. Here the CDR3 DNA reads TGTGCCAGCAGCTTAACAACTAGAATCTACAATGAGCAGTTCTTC.

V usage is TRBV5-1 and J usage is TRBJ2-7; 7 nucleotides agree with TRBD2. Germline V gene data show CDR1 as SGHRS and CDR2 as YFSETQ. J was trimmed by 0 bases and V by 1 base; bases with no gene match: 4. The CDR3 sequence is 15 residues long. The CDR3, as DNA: TGCGCCAGCAGCTTGACTAGCGTAATCTCCTACGAGCAGTACTTC. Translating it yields CASSLTSVISYEQYF.

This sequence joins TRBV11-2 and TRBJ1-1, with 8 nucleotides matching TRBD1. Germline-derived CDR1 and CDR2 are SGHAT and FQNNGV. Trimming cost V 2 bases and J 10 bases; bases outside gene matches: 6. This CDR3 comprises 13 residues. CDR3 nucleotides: TGTGCCAGCAGCTTATCAGGGGGCGTGTTAGCTTTCTTT. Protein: CASSLSGGVLAFF.